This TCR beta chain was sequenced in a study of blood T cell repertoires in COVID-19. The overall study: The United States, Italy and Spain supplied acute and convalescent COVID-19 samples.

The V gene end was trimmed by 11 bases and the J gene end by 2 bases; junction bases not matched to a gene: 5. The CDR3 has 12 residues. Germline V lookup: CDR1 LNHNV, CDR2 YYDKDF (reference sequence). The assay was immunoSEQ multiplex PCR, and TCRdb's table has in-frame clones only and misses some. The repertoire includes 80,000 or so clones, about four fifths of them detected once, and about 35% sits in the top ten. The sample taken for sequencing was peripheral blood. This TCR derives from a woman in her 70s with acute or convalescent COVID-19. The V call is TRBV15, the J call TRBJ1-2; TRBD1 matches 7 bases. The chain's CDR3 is CARGGLNYGYTF. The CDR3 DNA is TGTGCCCGAGGGGGCTTAAACTATGGCTACACCTTC.